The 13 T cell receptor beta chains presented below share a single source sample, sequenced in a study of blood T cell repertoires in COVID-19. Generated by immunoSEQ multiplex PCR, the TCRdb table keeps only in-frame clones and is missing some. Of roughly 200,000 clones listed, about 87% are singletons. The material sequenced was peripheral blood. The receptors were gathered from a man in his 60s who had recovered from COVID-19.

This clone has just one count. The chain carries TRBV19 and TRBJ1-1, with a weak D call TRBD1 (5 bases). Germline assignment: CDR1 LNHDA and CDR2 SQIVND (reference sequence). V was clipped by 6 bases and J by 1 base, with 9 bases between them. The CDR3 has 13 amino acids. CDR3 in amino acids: CASSLTGNTEAFF. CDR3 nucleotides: TGTGCCAGTAGCCTTACAGGGAACACTGAAGCTTTCTTT.

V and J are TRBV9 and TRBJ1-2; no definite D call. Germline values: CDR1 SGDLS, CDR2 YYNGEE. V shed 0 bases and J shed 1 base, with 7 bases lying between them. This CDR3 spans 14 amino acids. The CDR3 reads CASSVDPFNYGYTF. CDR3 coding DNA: TGTGCCAGCAGCGTAGATCCGTTTAACTATGGCTACACCTTC.

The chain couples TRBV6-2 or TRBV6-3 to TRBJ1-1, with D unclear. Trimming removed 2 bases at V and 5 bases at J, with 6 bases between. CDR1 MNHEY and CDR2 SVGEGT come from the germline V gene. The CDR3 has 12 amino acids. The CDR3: CASSYGGTEAFF. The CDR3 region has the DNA TGTGCCAGCAGTTACGGAGGAACTGAAGCTTTCTTT.

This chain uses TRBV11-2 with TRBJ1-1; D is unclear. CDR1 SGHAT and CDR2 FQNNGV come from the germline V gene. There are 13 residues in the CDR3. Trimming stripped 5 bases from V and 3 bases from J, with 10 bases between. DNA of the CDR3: TGTGCCAGCAGCCGATCGGGGTACACTGAAGCTTTCTTT. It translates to CASSRSGYTEAFF.

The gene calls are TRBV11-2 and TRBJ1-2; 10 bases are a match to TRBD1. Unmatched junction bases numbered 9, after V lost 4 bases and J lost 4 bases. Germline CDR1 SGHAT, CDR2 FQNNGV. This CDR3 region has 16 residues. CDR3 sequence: CASSSVGQGVIYGYTF. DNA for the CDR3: TGTGCCAGCAGCTCCGTCGGACAGGGGGTTATCTATGGCTACACCTTC.

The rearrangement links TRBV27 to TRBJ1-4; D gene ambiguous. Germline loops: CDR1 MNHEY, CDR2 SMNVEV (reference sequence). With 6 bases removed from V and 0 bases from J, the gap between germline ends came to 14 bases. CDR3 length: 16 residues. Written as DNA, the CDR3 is TGTGCCAGCAGCCAAAGGCCGACTTCAACTAATGAAAAACTGTTTTTT. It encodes CASSQRPTSTNEKLFF.

CDR3 residues: CASSIQGSVETQYF. DNA of the CDR3: TGTGCCAGTAGTATACAGGGGTCCGTGGAGACCCAGTACTTC. This chain links TRBV19 with TRBJ2-5; the D gene is possibly TRBD1 (6 bases). Deletions cut 2 bases from V and 5 bases from J, with 12 bases between. There are 14 residues in the CDR3. CDR1 LNHDA and CDR2 SQIVND come from the germline V gene (reference sequence).

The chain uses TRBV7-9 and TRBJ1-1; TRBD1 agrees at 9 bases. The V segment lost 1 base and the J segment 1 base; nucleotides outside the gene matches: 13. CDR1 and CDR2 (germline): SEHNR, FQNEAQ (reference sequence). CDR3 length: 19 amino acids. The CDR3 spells CASSLVWDRVIGENTEAFF. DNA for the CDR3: TGTGCCAGCAGCTTAGTTTGGGACAGGGTGATTGGGGAGAACACTGAAGCTTTCTTT.

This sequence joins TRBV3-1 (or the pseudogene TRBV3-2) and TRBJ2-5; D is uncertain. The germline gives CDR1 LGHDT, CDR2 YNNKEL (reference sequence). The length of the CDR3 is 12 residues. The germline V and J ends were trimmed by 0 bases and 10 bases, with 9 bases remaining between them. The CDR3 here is CASSQDRPDQYF. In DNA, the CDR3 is TGTGCCAGCAGCCAAGACAGGCCTGACCAGTACTTC.

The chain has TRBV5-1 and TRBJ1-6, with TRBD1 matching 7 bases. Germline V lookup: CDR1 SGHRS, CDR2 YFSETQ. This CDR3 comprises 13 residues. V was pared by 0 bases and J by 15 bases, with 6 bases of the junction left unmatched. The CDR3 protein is CASSLGQGGILHF. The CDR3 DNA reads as TGCGCCAGCAGCTTGGGACAGGGAGGTATCCTCCACTTT.

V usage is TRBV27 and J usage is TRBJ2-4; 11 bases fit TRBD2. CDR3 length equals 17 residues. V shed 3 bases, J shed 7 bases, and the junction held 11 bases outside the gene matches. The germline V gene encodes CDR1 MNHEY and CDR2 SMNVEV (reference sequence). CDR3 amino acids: CASSFVPASGGKNIQYF. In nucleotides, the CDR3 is TGTGCCAGCAGTTTTGTTCCGGCTAGCGGGGGGAAGAACATTCAGTACTTC.

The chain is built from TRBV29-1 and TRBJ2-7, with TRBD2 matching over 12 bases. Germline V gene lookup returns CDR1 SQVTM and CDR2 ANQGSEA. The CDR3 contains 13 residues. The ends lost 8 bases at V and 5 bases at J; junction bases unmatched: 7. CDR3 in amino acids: CSFRLAGEHEQYF. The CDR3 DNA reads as TGCAGCTTCCGACTAGCGGGAGAACACGAGCAGTACTTC.

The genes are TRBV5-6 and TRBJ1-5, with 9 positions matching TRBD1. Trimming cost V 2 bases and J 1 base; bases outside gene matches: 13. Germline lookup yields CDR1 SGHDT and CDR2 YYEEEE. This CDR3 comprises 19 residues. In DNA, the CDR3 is TGTGCCAGCAGCTTATTACAGGGGGCGTTAAGACAGAGCAATCAGCCCCAGCATTTT. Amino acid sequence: CASSLLQGALRQSNQPQHF.